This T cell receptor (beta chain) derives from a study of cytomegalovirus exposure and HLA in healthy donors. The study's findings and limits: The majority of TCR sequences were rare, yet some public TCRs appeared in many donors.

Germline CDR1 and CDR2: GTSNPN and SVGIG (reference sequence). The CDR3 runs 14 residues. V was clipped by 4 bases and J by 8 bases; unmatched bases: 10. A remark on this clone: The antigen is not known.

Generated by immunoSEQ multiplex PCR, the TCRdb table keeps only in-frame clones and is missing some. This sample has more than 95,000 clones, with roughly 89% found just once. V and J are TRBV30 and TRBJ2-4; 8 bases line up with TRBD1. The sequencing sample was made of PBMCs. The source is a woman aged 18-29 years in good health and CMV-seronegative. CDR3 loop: CAWNAGGSAYIQYF. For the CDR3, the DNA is TGTGCCTGGAACGCAGGGGGCTCGGCGTACATTCAGTACTTC.